These 15 T cell receptor beta chains share one sample of origin, sequenced in a study of cytomegalovirus exposure and HLA in healthy donors. Primers included in the PCR were 60 Vbeta and 13 Jbeta primers. TCRdb keeps only in-frame clones here, not all; method: immunoSEQ multiplex PCR. The sample lists about 110,000 clones, roughly 70% occurring once. The sample was PBMCs. The source of these receptors is a woman aged 40 to 50 in good health and CMV-seropositive.

The chain carries TRBV30 and TRBJ1-3; 8 bases match TRBD1. The CDR3 consists of 13 residues. V lost 5 bases and J lost 0; bases outside the gene matches: 0. The germline gives CDR1 GTSNPN, CDR2 SVGIG (reference sequence). This CDR3 is CAWGQGSGNTIYF. The CDR3 nucleotides read TGTGCCTGGGGACAGGGCTCTGGAAACACCATATATTTT. Variable domain in full (rest from reference TRBV30 and TRBJ1-3): SQTIHQWPATLVQPVGSPLSLECTVEGTSNPNLYWYRQAAGRGLQLLFYSVGIGQISSEVPQNLSASRPQDRQFILSSKKLLLSDSGFYLCAWGQGSGNTIYFGEGSWLTVV.

This clone was seen only a few times. This chain uses TRBV30 with TRBJ1-4; possibly TRBD1 for D (5 bases). The length of the CDR3 is 12 residues. Germline V gene sequence: CDR1 GTSNPN, CDR2 SVGIG (reference sequence). The V end was cut by 1 base, the J end by 7 bases, with 7 bases between. The CDR3 DNA reads as TGTGCCTGGAGTGGGGGGGGTGAAAAACTGTTTTTT. It specifies CAWSGGGEKLFF.

The chain recombines TRBV4-1 with TRBJ1-5; D perhaps matches TRBD1 (5 bases). In germline, CDR1 is MGHRA, CDR2 YSYEKL. This CDR3 comprises 17 residues. V lost 1 base, J lost 1 base, and 14 bases lay in between. This CDR3 is CASSQGIGRVSNQPQHF. The CDR3 bases are TGCGCCAGCAGCCAAGGTATAGGCAGGGTAAGCAATCAGCCCCAGCATTTT.

CDR3: CASSLASGGTDTQYF. DNA for the CDR3: TGCGCCAGCAGCTTGGCGAGCGGGGGCACAGATACGCAGTATTTT. This sequence joins TRBV5-1 and TRBJ2-3; 7 bases agree with TRBD2. From germline, CDR1 is SGHRS and CDR2 YFSETQ. CDR3 size: 15 residues. Trimming at V came to 0 bases and at J to 1 base, leaving 2 bases not matched to a gene.

The chain uses TRBV10-1 and TRBJ2-1; 7 bases agree with TRBD1. Trimming at V came to 4 bases and at J to 4 bases, leaving 16 bases not matched to a gene. The CDR3 contains 18 residues. Germline CDR1 is WNHNN and CDR2 is SYGVQD (reference sequence). The CDR3 bases are TGCGCCAGCAGTGTAATCAACAGGGGTCCCCTTGATTACAATGAGCAGTTCTTC. Its protein is CASSVINRGPLDYNEQFF.

The genes are TRBV30 and TRBJ1-4; 7 nucleotides line up with TRBD1. The CDR3 totals 13 residues. Germline V gene sequence: CDR1 GTSNPN, CDR2 SVGIG (reference sequence). V dropped 2 bases and J dropped 7; count of bases not matched to a gene: 4. The DNA of the CDR3 is TGTGCCTGGAGTCGTAGGGACAGTGAAAAACTGTTTTTT. Translating it yields CAWSRRDSEKLFF.

This clone occurred once. The chain joins TRBV15 to TRBJ1-6, with D uncertain. CDR1 is LNHNV, CDR2 YYDKDF, per germline (reference sequence). V gave up 1 base and J gave up 5 bases, with 6 bases separating them. CDR3 length: 14 residues. The CDR3 DNA reads as TGTGCCACCAGCAGAGTGGCGGATAATTCACCCCTCCACTTT. Residues: CATSRVADNSPLHF.

This sequence joins TRBV7-8 and TRBJ1-2; possibly TRBD1 for D (6 bases). CDR1 and CDR2 (germline): SGHVS, FQNEAQ. Trimming cost V 3 bases and J 5 bases, with 7 bases left between them. This CDR3 is 12 amino acids long. CDR3 sequence (DNA): TGTGCCAGCAGCTTGGACAGTTATGGCTACACCTTC. Its protein is CASSLDSYGYTF.

This clone turned up a few times. The chain employs TRBV13 and TRBJ1-3; 7 bases map to TRBD1. The ends lost 3 bases at V and 6 bases at J; junction bases unmatched: 8. Germline values: CDR1 PRHDT, CDR2 FYEKMQ (reference sequence). The CDR3 totals 15 residues. The DNA for the CDR3 is TGTGCCAGCAGCTTCGTCGGGACAGATTTAAACACCATATATTTT. Translating gives CASSFVGTDLNTIYF. The whole variable domain, remainder taken from reference TRBV13 and TRBJ1-3, is AAGVIQSPRHLIKEKRETATLKCYPIPRHDTVYWYQQGPGQDPQFLISFYEKMQSDKGSIPDRFSAQQFSDYHSELNMSSLELGDSALYFCASSFVGTDLNTIYFGEGSWLTVV.

This clone was recorded once. The chain joins TRBV6-1 to TRBJ2-7, with 7 bases that match TRBD2. After removal of 0 bases from V and 0 bases from J, the junction contained 2 bases not matched to a gene. The CDR3 runs to 15 residues. Germline V lookup: CDR1 MNHNS, CDR2 SASEGT. As DNA, the CDR3 is TGTGCCAGCAGTGAAGCGCTAGCGGACTCCTACGAGCAGTACTTC. It yields the protein CASSEALADSYEQYF.

The chain employs TRBV14 and TRBJ1-5, with a tentative D call TRBD1 (6 bases). V dropped 3 bases and J dropped 2 bases, with 20 bases sitting between them. This CDR3 contains 18 residues. The germline V gene has CDR1 SGHDN and CDR2 FVKESK. CDR3 loop: CASSQLRGGQGGNQPQHF. The CDR3 nucleotides read TGTGCCAGCAGCCAGTTACGGGGGGGGCAGGGTGGCAATCAGCCCCAGCATTTT.

This chain uses TRBV5-1 with TRBJ1-3; D is unresolved. Germline CDR1 SGHRS, CDR2 YFSETQ. V was shortened by 5 bases and J by 2 bases, with 11 bases between the two germline ends. The CDR3 has 14 residues. CDR3 DNA sequence: TGCGCCAGCAGACTACTGGAGGCTGGAAACACCATATATTTT. Amino acids: CASRLLEAGNTIYF.

V gene TRBV30 combines with J gene TRBJ2-5; 8 positions match TRBD1. V shed 1 base, J shed 4 bases, and the junction held 2 bases outside the gene matches. Germline V lookup: CDR1 GTSNPN, CDR2 SVGIG (reference sequence). This CDR3 contains 13 residues. The CDR3 protein is CAWSEGQGETQYF. The CDR3 DNA sequence: TGTGCCTGGAGTGAAGGACAGGGAGAGACCCAGTACTTC. The variable domain in full, with the rest retrieved from reference TRBV30 and TRBJ2-5, is SQTIHQWPATLVQPVGSPLSLECTVEGTSNPNLYWYRQAAGRGLQLLFYSVGIGQISSEVPQNLSASRPQDRQFILSSKKLLLSDSGFYLCAWSEGQGETQYFGPGTRLLVL.

The gene calls are TRBV15 and TRBJ2-7, with a weak D call TRBD2 (5 bases). This CDR3 has 14 residues. Germline CDR1 and CDR2: LNHNV and YYDKDF (reference sequence). Trimming shortened V by 1 base and J by 2 bases, and 9 bases separated the two germline ends. DNA of the CDR3: TGTGCCACCAGCAGAGGGACTGTTACCTACGAGCAGTACTTC. Its protein product is CATSRGTVTYEQYF.

This chain uses TRBV7-2 with TRBJ2-3; D remains unclear. This CDR3 has 14 residues. Germline CDR1 is SGHTA and CDR2 is FQGNSA. The V end lost 1 base, the J end lost 1 base, and 6 bases lay between the germline ends. The CDR3 DNA reads TGTGCCAGCAGCTTAGTCCCCGGCACAGATACGCAGTATTTT. Protein sequence: CASSLVPGTDTQYF.